The 18 T cell receptor beta chains below were found in one sample sequenced in a study of T cell responses to AZD1222 COVID-19 vaccine. The table came from immunoSEQ multiplex PCR; TCRdb's copy has only in-frame clones and leaves some out. The data contain 100,000 to 150,000 clones, 75% to 90% of them seen just once; the ten biggest clones take up less than 6.5%. Specimen: peripheral blood, collected on day 0 of AZD1222 vaccination. All receptors come from an adult in good health.

This chain connects TRBV20-1 to TRBJ2-3; D is uncertain. The CDR3 loop spans 11 amino acids. V shed 7 bases and J shed 2 bases, with 7 bases lying between them. Germline values: CDR1 DFQATT, CDR2 SNEGSKA (reference sequence). The CDR3 coding sequence is TGCAGTGTCCCCTCCACAGATACGCAGTATTTT. This sequence encodes CSVPSTDTQYF.

The chain combines TRBV4-3 with TRBJ1-6; no clear D. V was cut by 4 bases and J by 9 bases, with 13 bases left in between. Germline CDR1 reads LGHNA; CDR2 reads YSLEER. The CDR3 sequence is 14 residues long. The CDR3 sequence: CASSLHREGSPLHF. CDR3 DNA: TGCGCCAGCAGCCTGCATCGGGAGGGTTCACCCCTCCACTTT.

The V call is TRBV12-5, the J call TRBJ1-1; 9 nucleotides line up with TRBD1. The V and J ends lost 4 bases and 1 base, in that order; junction bases with no gene match: 7. In germline, CDR1 is LGHNT, CDR2 FRNRAP. The CDR3 sequence is 16 residues long. This CDR3 reads CASGSPGQGKNTEAFF. Written as DNA, the CDR3 is TGTGCTAGTGGTTCCCCGGGACAGGGTAAGAACACTGAAGCTTTCTTT. The whole variable domain, filled in from reference TRBV12-5 and TRBJ1-1, reads DARVTQTPRHKVTEMGQEVTMRCQPILGHNTVFWYRQTMMQGLELLAYFRNRAPLDDSGMPKDRFSAEMPDATLATLKIQPSEPRDSAVYFCASGSPGQGKNTEAFFGQGTRLTVV.

Only one count was recorded for this clone. The gene calls are TRBV5-4 and TRBJ1-2; tentative D call: TRBD1 (6 bases). The germline gives CDR1 SGHNT, CDR2 YYREEE (reference sequence). V lost 3 bases and J 1 base, leaving 19 bases between the germline ends. CDR3 size: 17 residues. CDR3 bases: TGTGCCAGCAGCTATAGTTCGGGGGCCGCCTTTAACTATGGCTACACCTTC. Translating gives CASSYSSGAAFNYGYTF. Combining the CDR3 with reference TRBV5-4 and TRBJ1-2 gives the whole variable domain ETGVTQSPTHLIKTRGQQVTLRCSSQSGHNTVSWYQQALGQGPQFIFQYYREEENGRGNFPPRFSGLQFPNYSSELNVNALELDDSALYLCASSYSSGAAFNYGYTFGSGTRLTVV.

The chain joins TRBV11-2 to TRBJ1-1; D might be TRBD1 (5 bases). From germline, CDR1 is SGHAT and CDR2 FQNNGV. V was cut by 3 bases and J by 1 base, with 12 bases left in between. CDR3 length: 15 residues. The CDR3 DNA reads as TGTGCCAGCAGCTTTGGGGCCGGGGAGAACACTGAAGCTTTCTTT. The encoded protein is CASSFGAGENTEAFF.

V usage is TRBV6-5 and J usage is TRBJ2-1, with D tentatively TRBD1 or TRBD2 (5 bases each). This CDR3 has 15 residues. Trimming removed 2 bases from V and 3 bases from J, with 11 bases in between. Germline V gives CDR1 MNHEY, CDR2 SVGAGI. The CDR3 reads CASSYRDGLYNEQFF. CDR3 coding DNA: TGTGCCAGCAGTTACCGGGACGGCCTCTACAATGAGCAGTTCTTC.

V gene TRBV21-1 combines with J gene TRBJ2-7. TRBV21-1 represents a pseudogene. CDR3 length: 15 residues. Here the CDR3 DNA reads TGTGCCAGCTCAAAAGGGACGGACCCTTTCTACGAGCAGTACTTC. It codes for CASSKGTDPFYEQYF.

This clone was observed a few times. The chain joins TRBV6-5 to TRBJ1-6, with a weak D call TRBD1 (6 bases). CDR1 and CDR2 (germline): MNHEY, SVGAGI. With 6 bases removed from V and 7 bases from J, the gap between germline ends came to 16 bases. The CDR3 loop spans 15 amino acids. The CDR3 DNA reads TGTGCCAGCAGCCCGCCCACAGGGTTCAATTCACCCCTCCACTTT. This gives the protein CASSPPTGFNSPLHF.

This chain joins TRBV7-9 and TRBJ2-5; 15 positions agree with TRBD2. CDR3 length equals 17 residues. Trimming at V came to 6 bases and at J to 0 bases, leaving 5 bases not matched to a gene. Germline assignment: CDR1 SEHNR and CDR2 FQNEAQ (reference sequence). CDR3 in DNA: TGTGCCAGCAGTAGGACTAGCGGGGGGGCGTACCAAGAGACCCAGTACTTC. It specifies CASSRTSGGAYQETQYF.

Regarding this clone: One end of the junction varies from germline; a read error may be responsible. V is TRBV7-7 and J is TRBJ2-3, with TRBD2 identical over 8 bases. There are 17 residues in the CDR3. Germline V gives CDR1 SSHAT, CDR2 FNYEAQ (reference sequence). The chain's CDR3 is CASSLGPSGRTTDTQYF. CDR3 DNA: TGTGCTAGCAGCTTAGGCCCTAGCGGGCGGACCACAGATACGCAGTATTTT.

The chain carries TRBV3-1 (or the pseudogene TRBV3-2) and TRBJ1-1; 7 bases map to TRBD1. V lost 5 bases and J lost 1; bases outside the gene matches: 4. In germline, CDR1 is LGHDT, CDR2 YNNKEL (reference sequence). CDR3 length: 14 amino acids. In DNA, the CDR3 is TGTGCCAGCAGCGCCAGGGGGGCGAACACTGAAGCTTTCTTT. Its translation: CASSARGANTEAFF.

The chain has TRBV28 and TRBJ2-3; the D gene is possibly TRBD2 (6 bases). Germline V CDR1 and CDR2: MDHEN, SYDVKM. The CDR3 is made up of 13 amino acids. V was shortened by 7 bases and J by 3 bases, with 11 bases between the two germline ends. The DNA of the CDR3 is TGTGCCAGCACCCCCGGGGGTACAGATACGCAGTATTTT. Its translation is CASTPGGTDTQYF.

The chain has TRBV29-1 and TRBJ2-7; D gene unclear. Germline V lookup: CDR1 SQVTM, CDR2 ANQGSEA. The CDR3 runs to 12 residues. With 4 bases removed from V and 2 bases from J, the gap between germline ends came to 9 bases. This CDR3 is CSVGHITYEQYF. In DNA form, the CDR3 reads TGCAGCGTTGGACATATCACCTACGAGCAGTACTTC.

The chain employs TRBV30 and TRBJ1-4; D may be TRBD1 (6 bases). Germline CDR1 and CDR2: GTSNPN and SVGIG (reference sequence). The CDR3 extends over 13 amino acids. Trimming left V 4 bases short and J 11 bases short, with 17 bases between. CDR3: CAWKGDGLEKLFF. The CDR3 nucleotides are TGTGCCTGGAAGGGGGACGGCCTAGAGAAACTGTTTTTT.

The V call is TRBV27, the J call TRBJ2-2; possibly TRBD2 for D (5 bases). With 1 base removed from V and 2 bases from J, the gap between germline ends came to 11 bases. Germline V gene lookup returns CDR1 MNHEY and CDR2 SMNVEV (reference sequence). The length of the CDR3 is 16 residues. CDR3 in amino acids: CASSLFGVHNTGELFF. The CDR3 DNA is TGTGCCAGCAGTTTATTCGGGGTCCACAACACCGGGGAGCTGTTTTTT.

The chain recombines TRBV7-9 with TRBJ2-6; D ambiguous. The CDR3 is 19 amino acids. The V end lost 3 bases, the J end lost 4 bases, and 22 bases lay between the germline ends. CDR1 and CDR2 (germline): SEHNR, FQNEAQ (reference sequence). CDR3 region: CASSLTLFTPPRGANVLTF. The CDR3 DNA follows: TGTGCCAGCAGCTTGACTTTGTTTACCCCGCCGAGGGGGGCCAACGTCCTGACTTTC.

On this clone itself: At the DNA level, this CDR3 is encoded by other sequences in the same sample as well. The rearrangement links TRBV5-4 to TRBJ1-2; D unclear. V lost 0 bases to trimming and J lost 2 bases, with 5 bases between them. CDR3 size: 13 residues. Germline V gene data show CDR1 as SGHNT and CDR2 as YYREEE (reference sequence). The CDR3 DNA reads as TGTGCCAGCAGCTTGGACAAGAACTATGGCTACACCTTC. This encodes CASSLDKNYGYTF. Full variable domain (outside the CDR3, taken from reference TRBV5-4 and TRBJ1-2): ETGVTQSPTHLIKTRGQQVTLRCSSQSGHNTVSWYQQALGQGPQFIFQYYREEENGRGNFPPRFSGLQFPNYSSELNVNALELDDSALYLCASSLDKNYGYTFGSGTRLTVV.

The chain is built from TRBV2 and TRBJ1-1, with 8 bases that match TRBD1. Germline V gene data show CDR1 as SNHLY and CDR2 as FYNNEI. This CDR3 spans 15 amino acids. V dropped 6 bases and J dropped 1; count of bases not matched to a gene: 7. The CDR3: CASRTPDRGNTEAFF. The CDR3 DNA is TGTGCCAGCAGAACACCAGACAGGGGGAACACTGAAGCTTTCTTT.